A selection of T cell receptor beta chains follows, all from one sample in a study of T cells generated in artificial thymic organoids. TCRdb reprocessed the 5' RACE reads via MiXCR and lists one record per CDR3 protein. The profile shows fewer than 9,000 distinct CDR3 sequences, around 19% of them singletons. Source material: naive CD8+ T cells from the thymus. The receptors shown here come from a human donor who gave cord blood stem cells for thymic organoid culture, a cardiac surgery patient who gave postnatal thymus, or a blood donor (not recorded which). CDR3s include the opening cysteine and the closing phenylalanine or tryptophan. Each record gives: clone size, V gene, J gene, D gene, CDR3 protein, CDR3 DNA. The D gene is left open where the match is weak. Part of the rows lack a size; the others show once, few, many or a class for expanded clones.

size: few
V: TRBV12-3/TRBV12-4
J: TRBJ1-5
D: NA
CDR3: CANRLPGPSNQPQHF
DNA: TGTGCCAACAGACTGCCGGGACCAAGCAATCAGCCCCAGCATTTT

size: NA
V: TRBV12-3/TRBV12-4
J: TRBJ1-4
D: NA
CDR3: CASSRHWTETNEKLLF
DNA: TGTGCCAGCAGTAGACACTGGACAGAAACAAATGAAAAACTGCTTTTT

size: medium-sized
V: TRBV28
J: TRBJ1-5
D: TRBD1
CDR3: CASSLIGQGNQPQHF
DNA: TGTGCCAGCAGTTTGATCGGACAGGGCAATCAGCCCCAGCATTTT

size: few
V: TRBV15
J: TRBJ2-3
D: TRBD1
CDR3: CATTDSGGGWDTQYF
DNA: TGTGCCACCACAGATTCAGGGGGCGGCTGGGATACGCAGTATTTT

size: medium-sized
V: TRBV7-8
J: TRBJ2-7
D: NA
CDR3: CASSLDGRVTWYEQYF
DNA: TGTGCCAGCAGCCTAGATGGCAGGGTGACGTGGTACGAGCAGTACTTC

size: many
V: TRBV4-2
J: TRBJ2-7
D: TRBD2
CDR3: CASSQASSGPYEQYF
DNA: TGTGCCAGCAGCCAAGCGTCTAGCGGGCCCTACGAGCAGTACTTC

size: medium-sized
V: TRBV11-3
J: TRBJ2-3
D: NA
CDR3: CASSFYSSDTQYF
DNA: TGTGCCAGCAGCTTTTACAGCTCAGATACGCAGTATTTT

size: NA
V: TRBV18
J: TRBJ2-3
D: NA
CDR3: CASSPFCLRGDTQYF
DNA: TGTGCCAGCTCACCATTCTGTCTGCGGGGAGATACGCAGTATTTT

size: medium-sized
V: TRBV28
J: TRBJ2-7
D: TRBD1
CDR3: CASSYGQGASYEQYF
DNA: TGTGCCAGCAGTTACGGACAGGGGGCATCCTACGAGCAGTACTTC

size: NA
V: TRBV3-1
J: TRBJ2-3
D: NA
CDR3: CASSQDLSCGNPDTQYF
DNA: TGTGCCAGCAGCCAAGATCTTTCGTGTGGGAACCCAGATACGCAGTATTTT

size: medium-sized
V: TRBV7-6
J: TRBJ2-1
D: NA
CDR3: CASSLVGFDYNEQFF
DNA: TGTGCCAGCAGCTTAGTGGGATTTGACTACAATGAGCAGTTCTTC

size: NA
V: TRBV5-4
J: TRBJ1-1
D: TRBD1
CDR3: CASSLQGGNTEAFF
DNA: TGTGCCAGCAGTCTCCAGGGGGGGAACACTGAAGCTTTCTTT

size: NA
V: TRBV4-1
J: TRBJ2-7
D: TRBD2
CDR3: CASSQVLLAFTYEQYF
DNA: TGCGCCAGCAGCCAAGTTCTACTAGCGTTCACCTACGAGCAGTACTTC

size: many
V: TRBV4-1
J: TRBJ1-4
D: TRBD1
CDR3: CASSQDPTGSEKLFF
DNA: TGCGCCAGCAGCCAAGATCCGACAGGGAGTGAAAAACTGTTTTTT

size: medium-sized
V: TRBV20-1
J: TRBJ1-5
D: NA
CDR3: CSAGGDSNQPQHF
DNA: TGCAGTGCCGGGGGGGATAGCAATCAGCCCCAGCATTTT

size: medium-sized
V: TRBV7-9
J: TRBJ2-1
D: TRBD2
CDR3: CASSLASLAGEVEQFF
DNA: TGTGCCAGCAGCTTAGCGTCGCTAGCGGGAGAAGTTGAGCAGTTCTTC